A single sample is the source of the 23 T cell receptor beta chains below, sequenced in a study of T cells in localized non-small cell lung cancer (dated by TCRdb to 2020 to 2022). The library came from the immunoSEQ multiplex PCR assay. TCRdb carries this immuneACCESS record with in-frame sequences only. Its versions omit some clonotypes, under half of them owing to an unresolved V gene in the studies checked, with the rest unexplained. The sample yields nearly 15,000 clones; more than 80% were counted once. The top ten clonotypes cover around 4.2% of the sample. The sample was peripheral blood, taken before any cancer treatment. These receptors all stem from a woman aged 35 to 70 with stage I lung adenocarcinoma.

The chain uses TRBV28 and TRBJ1-2; D unresolved. V gave up 2 bases and J gave up 8 bases, with 9 bases separating them. There are 12 residues in the CDR3. From germline, CDR1 is MDHEN and CDR2 SYDVKM. The CDR3 spells CASSLGSGGYTF. CDR3 DNA: TGTGCCAGCAGTTTAGGTTCGGGGGGCTACACCTTC.

V is TRBV19 and J is TRBJ1-2; TRBD1 might be the D (6 bases). Germline V gene lookup returns CDR1 LNHDA and CDR2 SQIVND (reference sequence). V lost 3 bases to trimming and J lost 4 bases, with 9 bases between them. This CDR3 has 13 amino acids. CDR3 sequence reads: CASSMLGAYGYTF. DNA for the CDR3: TGTGCCAGTAGTATGTTGGGGGCCTATGGCTACACCTTC.

The CDR3 is CASSQTGGTSGNTIYF. The DNA of the CDR3 is TGTGCCAGCAGCCAAACAGGGGGGACCTCCGGAAACACCATATATTTT. This chain joins TRBV14 and TRBJ1-3; 8 positions match TRBD1. This CDR3 is 16 amino acids long. CDR1 is SGHDN, CDR2 FVKESK, per germline. With 2 bases clipped from V and 4 bases from J, the junction kept 7 bases outside the gene matches. The full variable domain, rest sourced from reference TRBV14 and TRBJ1-3, is EAGVTQFPSHSVIEKGQTVTLRCDPISGHDNLYWYRRVMGKEIKFLLHFVKESKQDESGMPNNRFLAERTGGTYSTLKVQPAELEDSGVYFCASSQTGGTSGNTIYFGEGSWLTVV.

The chain employs TRBV7-9 and TRBJ2-2; 7 bases are a match to TRBD1. Germline CDR1 SEHNR, CDR2 FQNEAQ (reference sequence). Germline trimming cut 6 bases from V and 6 bases from J; bases unmatched to any gene: 7. The CDR3 has 14 residues. CDR3 protein: CASSVKGAAGELFF. CDR3 DNA: TGTGCCAGCAGTGTGAAGGGGGCGGCCGGGGAGCTGTTTTTT. Filled out from reference TRBV7-9 and TRBJ2-2, the complete variable domain reads DTGVSQNPRHKITKRGQNVTFRCDPISEHNRLYWYRQTLGQGPEFLTYFQNEAQLEKSRLLSDRFSAERPKGSFSTLEIQRTEQGDSAMYLCASSVKGAAGELFFGEGSRLTVL.

The chain carries TRBV10-2 and TRBJ2-7; 10 positions match TRBD1. V trimming: 9 bases; J trimming: 2 bases; junction bases outside the gene matches: 7. There are 14 residues in the CDR3. Germline loops: CDR1 WSHSY, CDR2 SAAADI. DNA for the CDR3: TGCGCCAGTAGACTTGGACAGGGGGCCTACGAGCAGTACTTC. Amino acids: CASRLGQGAYEQYF.

CDR3 protein: CAWSPTHSIETQYF. The CDR3 DNA reads as TGTGCCTGGAGTCCAACCCATAGTATAGAGACCCAGTACTTC. The chain combines TRBV30 with TRBJ2-5; D remains ambiguous. Per germline, CDR1 GTSNPN and CDR2 SVGIG (reference sequence). The CDR3 has 14 residues. V was pared by 2 bases and J by 4 bases, with 14 bases between.

The chain has TRBV7-6 and TRBJ1-5, with D perhaps TRBD1 (6 bases). In germline, CDR1 is SGHVS, CDR2 FNYEAQ. The ends were cut back, 4 bases at V and 0 bases at J, with 13 bases in the middle. CDR3 length equals 16 residues. CDR3 region: CASSWGGRNSNQPQHF. The CDR3 DNA reads TGTGCCAGCAGCTGGGGGGGCAGGAATAGCAATCAGCCCCAGCATTTT.

V is TRBV5-5 and J is TRBJ2-7; D unresolved. Trimming stripped 0 bases from V and 0 bases from J, with 10 bases between. From germline, CDR1 is SGHKS and CDR2 YYEKEE (reference sequence). The CDR3 has 15 residues. The CDR3, as DNA: TGTGCCAGCAGCTTGGGCCCAGATAGCTCCTACGAGCAGTACTTC. It yields the protein CASSLGPDSSYEQYF. Full variable domain (missing parts from reference TRBV5-5 and TRBJ2-7): DAGVTQSPTHLIKTRGQQVTLRCSPISGHKSVSWYQQVLGQGPQFIFQYYEKEERGRGNFPDRFSARQFPNYSSELNVNALLLGDSALYLCASSLGPDSSYEQYFGPGTRLTVT.

The V gene is TRBV4-1, the J gene TRBJ2-7, with D unclear. CDR1 and CDR2 from the germline V gene are MGHRA and YSYEKL. CDR3 length: 13 amino acids. Trimming took off 0 bases at V and 3 bases at J, with 6 bases between the two ends. CDR3 coding DNA: TGCGCCAGCAGCCAAGATAGGAGCTACGAGCAGTACTTC. Its translation is CASSQDRSYEQYF.

This chain joins TRBV5-4 and TRBJ1-3, with D perhaps TRBD1 (6 bases). Trimming took off 4 bases at V and 0 bases at J, with 8 bases between the two ends. Germline V gene sequence: CDR1 SGHNT, CDR2 YYREEE (reference sequence). This CDR3 spans 14 amino acids. CDR3 coding DNA: TGTGCCAGCAGCCTAGGGGGCTCTGGAAACACCATATATTTT. Amino acids: CASSLGGSGNTIYF. Full variable domain (missing parts from reference TRBV5-4 and TRBJ1-3): ETGVTQSPTHLIKTRGQQVTLRCSSQSGHNTVSWYQQALGQGPQFIFQYYREEENGRGNFPPRFSGLQFPNYSSELNVNALELDDSALYLCASSLGGSGNTIYFGEGSWLTVV.

The genes are TRBV6-4 and TRBJ2-3; 11 positions match TRBD1. Germline-derived CDR1 and CDR2 are MRHNA and SNTAGT. The CDR3 runs 14 residues. V was clipped by 2 bases and J by 5 bases; unmatched bases: 0. Here the CDR3 reads CASSDGTGGDTQYF. The CDR3 nucleotides read TGTGCCAGCAGTGACGGGACAGGGGGAGATACGCAGTATTTT.

The chain couples TRBV14 to TRBJ2-7; 9 positions agree with TRBD1. The ends lost 0 bases at V and 2 bases at J; junction bases unmatched: 5. CDR1 is SGHDN and CDR2 is FVKESK in the germline V gene. The length of the CDR3 is 16 residues. Here the CDR3 DNA reads TGTGCCAGCAGCCAAGATCGGGGACAGGGCCCCTACGAGCAGTACTTC. It is translated as CASSQDRGQGPYEQYF. Based on the CDR3 plus reference TRBV14 and TRBJ2-7, the full variable domain is EAGVTQFPSHSVIEKGQTVTLRCDPISGHDNLYWYRRVMGKEIKFLLHFVKESKQDESGMPNNRFLAERTGGTYSTLKVQPAELEDSGVYFCASSQDRGQGPYEQYFGPGTRLTVT.

This clone was seen a few times. CDR3 coding DNA: TGTGCCAGCAGCGAGGGGACTTACCTCTCCGGGGAGCTGTTTTTT. Protein product: CASSEGTYLSGELFF. The chain carries TRBV7-2 and TRBJ2-2; TRBD2 might be the D (6 bases). The CDR3 has 15 amino acids. Germline V gene lookup returns CDR1 SGHTA and CDR2 FQGNSA. The V end lost 5 bases, the J end lost 6 bases, and 16 bases lay between the germline ends. Combining the CDR3 with reference TRBV7-2 and TRBJ2-2 gives the whole variable domain GAGVSQSPSNKVTEKGKDVELRCDPISGHTALYWYRQSLGQGLEFLIYFQGNSAPDKSGLPSDRFSAERTGGSVSTLTIQRTQQEDSAVYLCASSEGTYLSGELFFGEGSRLTVL.

The chain couples TRBV5-5 to TRBJ1-6; D is unresolved. Trimming removed 4 bases from V and 6 bases from J, with 17 bases in between. CDR3 length: 16 residues. Per germline, CDR1 SGHKS and CDR2 YYEKEE (reference sequence). The CDR3 reads CASSPTQAGFNSPLHF. The CDR3 bases are TGTGCCAGCAGCCCGACTCAGGCGGGGTTTAATTCACCCCTCCACTTT. Drawing the rest from reference TRBV5-5 and TRBJ1-6, the complete variable domain is DAGVTQSPTHLIKTRGQQVTLRCSPISGHKSVSWYQQVLGQGPQFIFQYYEKEERGRGNFPDRFSARQFPNYSSELNVNALLLGDSALYLCASSPTQAGFNSPLHFGNGTRLTVT.

This clone appeared a single time. The V and J genes are TRBV7-8 and TRBJ1-1, with D perhaps TRBD1 (5 bases). This CDR3 has 15 amino acids. Per germline, CDR1 SGHVS and CDR2 FQNEAQ. With 2 bases removed from V and 1 base from J, the gap between germline ends came to 11 bases. DNA for the CDR3: TGTGCCAGCAGCTTAAATATAGGGGAGAACACTGAAGCTTTCTTT. It codes for CASSLNIGENTEAFF. Full variable domain (remainder filled in from reference TRBV7-8 and TRBJ1-1): GAGVSQSPRYKVAKRGQDVALRCDPISGHVSLFWYQQALGQGPEFLTYFQNEAQLDKSGLPSDRFFAERPEGSVSTLKIQRTQQEDSAVYLCASSLNIGENTEAFFGQGTRLTVV.

This chain links TRBV5-8 with TRBJ2-7, with 9 positions matching TRBD1. CDR3 length: 14 amino acids. The germline V gene has CDR1 SGHTS and CDR2 YDEGEE. The ends lost 2 bases at V and 6 bases at J; junction bases unmatched: 6. CDR3 sequence reads: CASSFSTGGSEQYF. The CDR3 DNA is TGTGCCAGCAGCTTCAGTACAGGGGGCAGCGAGCAGTACTTC. The whole variable domain, filled in from reference TRBV5-8 and TRBJ2-7, reads EAGVTQSPTHLIKTRGQQATLRCSPISGHTSVYWYQQALGLGLQFLLWYDEGEERNRGNFPPRFSGRQFPNYSSELNVNALELEDSALYLCASSFSTGGSEQYFGPGTRLTVT.

CDR3 DNA sequence: TGTGCCGGGGGGCGGGGGGCCCCCGAAAAACTGTTTTTT. Encoded protein: CAGGRGAPEKLFF. The chain links TRBV6-6 to TRBJ1-4; D is possibly TRBD1 (6 bases). Germline CDR1 and CDR2: MNHNY and SVGAGI (reference sequence). Trimming shortened V by 11 bases and J by 8 bases, and 18 bases separated the two germline ends. The CDR3 is made up of 13 amino acids.

V is TRBV29-1 and J is TRBJ1-2; a possible D gene is TRBD1 (6 bases). The CDR3 length is 14 residues. Germline assignment: CDR1 SQVTM and CDR2 ANQGSEA. Trimming stripped 3 bases from V and 3 bases from J, with 14 bases between. The chain's CDR3 is CSVDSRGQDYGYTF. The DNA for the CDR3 is TGCAGCGTTGACTCCAGGGGCCAGGACTATGGCTACACCTTC.

This rearrangement joins TRBV10-3 to TRBJ2-3, with unresolved D. Trimming stripped 2 bases from V and 2 bases from J, with 8 bases between. Germline V gene data show CDR1 as ENHRY and CDR2 as SYGVKD. There are 14 residues in the CDR3. As DNA, the CDR3 is TGTGCCATCAGTGAGGTCCCGAACACAGATACGCAGTATTTT. It specifies CAISEVPNTDTQYF.

The chain recombines TRBV4-3 with TRBJ2-7; D tentatively fits TRBD1 or TRBD2 (5 bases each). Germline values: CDR1 LGHNA, CDR2 YSLEER. Trimming removed 0 bases at V and 0 bases at J, with 12 bases between. The CDR3 runs to 16 residues. The CDR3 nucleotides read TGCGCCAGCAGCCAAGACCAGGGAGAGAGCTCCTACGAGCAGTACTTC. It encodes CASSQDQGESSYEQYF.

This clone appeared once. The CDR3 reads CASSTAGRETQYF. Written as DNA, the CDR3 is TGTGCCAGCTCCACGGCAGGGCGAGAGACCCAGTACTTC. J is TRBJ2-5 and V is TRBV6-1; D perhaps matches TRBD1 (5 bases). From germline, CDR1 is MNHNS and CDR2 SASEGT. Trimming took off 8 bases at V and 4 bases at J, with 14 bases between the two ends. This CDR3 is built from 13 residues.

The rearrangement uses TRBV2 and TRBJ1-6; D is uncertain. This CDR3 is built from 13 residues. V was cut by 6 bases and J by 6 bases, with 9 bases left in between. The germline gives CDR1 SNHLY, CDR2 FYNNEI. As DNA, the CDR3 is TGTGCCAGCAGGGTGCTGATTAATTCACCCCTCCACTTT. Translated: CASRVLINSPLHF.

DNA for the CDR3: TGTGCCAGCTCACCGGGGACAGGCCAGAACGAGCAGTACTTC. As protein: CASSPGTGQNEQYF. V and J are TRBV18 and TRBJ2-7; 8 bases line up with TRBD1. Germline CDR1 reads KGHSH; CDR2 reads LQKENI. Trimming took 3 bases from V and 5 from J; bases not matched to a gene: 6. The length of the CDR3 is 14 residues.